Below, 5 T cell receptor beta chains from the same sample are listed, as sequenced in a study of blood T cells in healthy people across ages (dated by TCRdb to between 2014 and 2016). Library method: 5' RACE. Sequencing relied on an Illumina HiSeq 2500. A second PCR of roughly 7 to 12 cycles was run with a J-beta primer mix and a sample-barcoded 5' primer. Clones were called with MiXCR by TCRdb after fastp trimmed the public reads at Q25, and only in-frame beta chains were retained. One record per CDR3 amino acid sequence lists the most common genes and DNA. The sample profile shows some 780,000 distinct CDR3 sequences; 56% of them were found once. The top ten hold roughly 24% of the sample. The sequenced sample was blood. The source is a man in his forties in good health.

This sequence joins TRBV5-1 and TRBJ2-1; tentative D call: TRBD1 (6 bases). Trimming pared 2 bases from V and 5 bases from J, leaving 11 bases between. Germline assignment: CDR1 SGHRS and CDR2 YFSETQ. This CDR3 comprises 14 residues. Written as DNA, the CDR3 is TGCGCCAGCAGCTTAACAGGGAACAACAATGAGCAGTTCTTC. It translates to CASSLTGNNNEQFF.

This clonotype was seen a handful of times. The chain recombines TRBV7-2 with TRBJ2-3; D could derive from TRBD1 or TRBD2 (5 bases each). V lost 5 bases to trimming and J lost 4 bases, with 22 bases between them. There are 17 residues in the CDR3. Germline assignment: CDR1 SGHTA and CDR2 FQGNSA. The CDR3 protein is CASSPSWDAGWADTQYF. The CDR3 DNA is TGTGCCAGCAGCCCCAGCTGGGACGCGGGCTGGGCAGATACGCAGTATTTT.

This clonotype has at least ten counts. This sequence joins TRBV5-1 and TRBJ2-1; 10 bases are a match to TRBD2. The CDR3 loop spans 17 amino acids. Trimming took 1 base from V and 2 from J; bases not matched to a gene: 6. In germline, CDR1 is SGHRS, CDR2 YFSETQ. CDR3 loop: CASSLLGLAGAYNEQFF. CDR3 sequence (DNA): TGCGCCAGCAGCTTGCTAGGGCTAGCGGGAGCCTACAATGAGCAGTTCTTC.

The gene calls are TRBV12-3 or TRBV12-4 and TRBJ1-6, with 7 bases lining up with TRBD1. The V and J ends lost 5 bases and 7 bases, in that order; junction bases with no gene match: 11. This CDR3 is built from 16 residues. The DNA of the CDR3 is TGTGCCAGCAGTATCCGGGGACAGAACGGAAATTCACCCCTCCACTTT. It encodes CASSIRGQNGNSPLHF.

The chain combines TRBV29-1 with TRBJ2-1; D remains unclear. Near its end, the DNA agrees better with TRBJ2-7, so the J call may be wrong. Germline values: CDR1 SQVTM, CDR2 ANQGSEA. CDR3 length: 11 amino acids. CDR3 amino acids: CSVERNNEQYF. The CDR3 coding sequence is TGCAGCGTTGAACGGAACAATGAGCAGTACTTC.